This T cell receptor (beta chain) was sequenced in a study of blood T cells in healthy people across ages. Regarding this clonotype: No antigen is known for it.

A sample-barcoded 5' primer and a J-beta primer mix were used in a second PCR of roughly 7 to 11 cycles. TCRdb redid the calling of the 5' RACE reads with MiXCR, one entry per CDR3 protein. The sample comprises some 1.1 million distinct CDR3 sequences, roughly two fifths of which are singletons, and around 13% rests with the top ten. This CDR3 region has 15 residues. The germline CDR1 and CDR2 sequences are LGHNA and YNFKEQ. The V and J ends lost 4 bases and 11 bases respectively, with 21 bases between them. Study-level results: The recorded TCR beta diversity per million T cells decreased in a roughly linear manner with age.

Isolation yielded PBMCs, at least 6 million per sample, in every case. The amount of total RNA extracted per sample was at least 5.5 micrograms. This chain joins TRBV4-2 and TRBJ2-1; D is perhaps TRBD2 (7 bases). This receptor was identified in a man younger than 35 in good health. The sample comprised blood. CDR3 sequence: CASSPGGPIDGKQFF. The CDR3 DNA reads TGTGCCAGCAGCCCCGGGGGGCCTATTGACGGAAAGCAGTTCTTC.